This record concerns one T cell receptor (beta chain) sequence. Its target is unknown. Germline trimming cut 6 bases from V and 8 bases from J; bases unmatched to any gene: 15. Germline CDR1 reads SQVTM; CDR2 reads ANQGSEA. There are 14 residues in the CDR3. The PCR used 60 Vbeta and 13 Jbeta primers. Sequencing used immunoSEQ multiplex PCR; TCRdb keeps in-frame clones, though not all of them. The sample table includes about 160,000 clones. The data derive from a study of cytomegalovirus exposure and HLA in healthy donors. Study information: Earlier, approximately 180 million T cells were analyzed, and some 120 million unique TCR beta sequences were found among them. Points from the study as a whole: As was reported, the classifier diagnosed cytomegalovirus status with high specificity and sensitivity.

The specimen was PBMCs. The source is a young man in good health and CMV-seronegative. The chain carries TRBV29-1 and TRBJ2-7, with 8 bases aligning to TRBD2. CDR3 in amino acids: CSVPLPGTRIQQYF. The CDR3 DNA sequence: TGCAGCGTACCACTCCCCGGGACTAGAATCCAGCAGTACTTC.